The 7 T cell receptor beta chains listed next were all sequenced from one sample in a study of blood T cell repertoires in COVID-19. Libraries were prepared by immunoSEQ multiplex PCR; TCRdb keeps only in-frame clonotypes and omits some of them. The sample lists some 300,000 clones; 75% to 90% were seen once. Source material: PBMCs or T cells enriched from blood (not recorded which). The receptors were gathered from a woman aged 40 to 50 who had recovered from COVID-19.

The chain employs TRBV9 and TRBJ2-2; 7 bases are shared with TRBD1. Trimming took 1 base from V and 5 from J; bases not matched to a gene: 5. The CDR3 has 15 residues. Looked up from germline, CDR1 is SGDLS and CDR2 is YYNGEE. CDR3: CASSVSTGVTGELFF. CDR3 bases: TGTGCCAGCAGCGTAAGCACAGGGGTTACCGGGGAGCTGTTTTTT. Drawing the rest from reference TRBV9 and TRBJ2-2, the complete variable domain is DSGVTQTPKHLITATGQRVTLRCSPRSGDLSVYWYQQSLDQGLQFLIQYYNGEERAKGNILERFSAQQFPDLHSELNLSSLELGDSALYFCASSVSTGVTGELFFGEGSRLTVL.

This clone has only one observation. The V and J genes are TRBV11-2 and TRBJ1-4, with TRBD1 matching over 7 bases. V trimming: 5 bases; J trimming: 0 bases; junction bases outside the gene matches: 3. CDR3 length: 15 residues. Germline-derived CDR1 and CDR2 are SGHAT and FQNNGV. The chain's CDR3 is CASSQGTATNEKLFF. CDR3 DNA: TGTGCCAGCAGCCAAGGGACAGCAACTAATGAAAAACTGTTTTTT.

This clone came up a few times. Other DNA variants within this sample encode the same CDR3. The chain combines TRBV19 with TRBJ1-5; the D is unclear. Germline CDR1 reads LNHDA; CDR2 reads SQIVND (reference sequence). There are 14 residues in the CDR3. Trimming left V 3 bases short and J 0 bases short, with 6 bases between. The CDR3: CASSIADSNQPQHF. The CDR3 coding sequence is TGTGCCAGTAGTATCGCGGATAGCAATCAGCCCCAGCATTTT.

The table lists this clone with a count of one. The junction and the germline gene differ at one end; a read error may be behind it. The rearrangement uses TRBV7-7 and TRBJ2-2; 11 positions match TRBD2. Germline V gene lookup returns CDR1 SSHAT and CDR2 FNYEAQ (reference sequence). CDR3 size: 16 residues. The CDR3 region is CASSETSGANTGELFF. In DNA, the CDR3 is TGTGCTAGCAGCGAGACTAGCGGGGCTAACACCGGGGAGCTGTTTTTT.

The rearrangement uses TRBV7-2 and TRBJ2-7; 7 nucleotides align to TRBD1. Trimming took 5 bases from V and 0 from J; bases not matched to a gene: 7. This CDR3 region has 15 residues. Germline CDR1 and CDR2: SGHTA and FQGNSA. The CDR3 sequence: CASSPRGQSSYEQYF. The DNA for the CDR3 is TGTGCCAGCAGCCCTAGGGGACAGAGCTCCTACGAGCAGTACTTC.

V is TRBV7-3 and J is TRBJ2-2; D is perhaps TRBD2 (6 bases). CDR1 and CDR2 from the germline V gene are SGHTA and FQGTGA. V was clipped by 1 base and J by 4 bases, with 10 bases between them. This CDR3 region has 15 residues. Here the CDR3 DNA reads TGTGCCAGCAGCTTAATGGGACTTCCCACCGGGGAGCTGTTTTTT. Translating it yields CASSLMGLPTGELFF.

The V gene is TRBV7-3, the J gene TRBJ2-1, with 8 bases identical to TRBD2. J gave up 0 bases and V 5 bases, and 3 bases lay outside the gene matches. The CDR3 loop spans 15 amino acids. The germline gives CDR1 SGHTA, CDR2 FQGTGA. CDR3 sequence (DNA): TGTGCCAGCAGCCGAAGCGGGAGCTCCTACAATGAGCAGTTCTTC. Residues: CASSRSGSSYNEQFF.